Below are 8 T cell receptor beta chains sequenced from a single sample in a study of CD8 T cells in ankylosing spondylitis. Points from the study as a whole: Roughly eight highly homologous variants formed a TCR beta motif that appeared characteristic of ankylosing spondylitis blood.

Their target antigens are unknown. TCRdb processed the 5' RACE reads anew with MiXCR; each CDR3 protein has one entry. This table holds roughly 350,000 distinct CDR3 sequences, approximately 8% found once. What was sequenced was blood, either unsorted or a sorted T cell fraction (not recorded which). Every receptor here comes from a male donor with ankylosing spondylitis.

The table lists this clonotype with many counts. This rearrangement joins TRBV28 to TRBJ1-2; D is undetermined. CDR1 MDHEN and CDR2 SYDVKM come from the germline V gene. The V end lost 5 bases, the J end lost 4 bases, and 17 bases lay between the germline ends. The CDR3 sequence is 15 residues long. CDR3 region: CASSPSHILGYGYTF. Here the CDR3 DNA reads TGTGCCAGCAGTCCGTCGCACATTCTAGGCTATGGCTACACCTTC.

The chain recombines TRBV6-5 with TRBJ2-3; 13 nucleotides line up with TRBD2. V shed 2 bases and J 6 bases; nucleotides not matched to a gene: 5. The CDR3 has 16 amino acids. CDR1 and CDR2 (germline): MNHEY, SVGAGI. CDR3 sequence (DNA): TGTGCCAGCAGTTACGGACTAGCGGGAGTCGGGGATACGCAGTATTTT. Residues: CASSYGLAGVGDTQYF.

This sequence joins TRBV20-1 and TRBJ1-1, with a tentative D call TRBD1 (6 bases). V was trimmed by 6 bases and J by 0 bases, leaving 17 bases between them. The CDR3 totals 15 residues. Per the germline V gene, CDR1 is DFQATT and CDR2 is SNEGSKA (reference sequence). CDR3: CSATAGVPMNTEAFF. In DNA, the CDR3 is TGCAGTGCGACCGCAGGGGTTCCCATGAACACTGAAGCTTTCTTT.

This chain connects TRBV12-3 or TRBV12-4 to TRBJ1-2, with TRBD1 matching 7 bases. J gave up 7 bases and V 2 bases, and 7 bases lay outside the gene matches. CDR3 length: 14 amino acids. The CDR3: CASSLIGGFTGYTF. CDR3 DNA: TGTGCCAGCAGTTTAATAGGGGGCTTTACTGGCTACACCTTC.

This clonotype was recorded at least ten times. V and J are TRBV3-1 and TRBJ1-1; TRBD1 is a possible D gene (6 bases). This CDR3 has 15 amino acids. Germline CDR1 and CDR2: LGHDT and YNNKEL (reference sequence). V dropped 4 bases and J dropped 0 bases, with 12 bases sitting between them. CDR3 amino acids: CASSLRGNMNTEAFF. The CDR3 nucleotides read TGTGCCAGCAGCCTAAGGGGGAACATGAACACTGAAGCTTTCTTT.

The sample holds a few counts of this clonotype. This rearrangement joins TRBV27 to TRBJ2-5, with 11 nucleotides matching TRBD2. Germline V lookup: CDR1 MNHEY, CDR2 SMNVEV (reference sequence). The CDR3 length is 17 residues. After removal of 5 bases from V and 4 bases from J, the junction contained 12 bases not matched to a gene. The chain's CDR3 is CASSPPSLAGGGETQYF. The CDR3 nucleotides are TGTGCCAGCAGTCCTCCCTCTCTAGCGGGAGGAGGAGAGACCCAGTACTTC.

The V call is TRBV13, the J call TRBJ1-1, with D hard to call. The germline V gene has CDR1 PRHDT and CDR2 FYEKMQ (reference sequence). Deletions cut 5 bases from V and 2 bases from J, with 12 bases between. The CDR3 extends over 14 amino acids. In nucleotides, the CDR3 is TGTGCCAGCAGCCCCCGGGGAGAAAACACTGAAGCTTTCTTT. Residues: CASSPRGENTEAFF.

This clonotype has ten or more counts. The rearrangement links TRBV2 to TRBJ2-1; 14 bases agree with TRBD2. This CDR3 has 17 amino acids. CDR1 and CDR2 from the germline V gene are SNHLY and FYNNEI. After removal of 6 bases from V and 4 bases from J, the junction contained 8 bases not matched to a gene. The CDR3 sequence: CASRGGTSGRGYNEQFF. The CDR3 DNA sequence: TGTGCCAGCAGGGGAGGGACTAGCGGGAGAGGATACAATGAGCAGTTCTTC.